A selection of T cell receptor beta chains follows, all from one sample in a study of blood T cell repertoires in COVID-19. Data came from immunoSEQ multiplex PCR; TCRdb stores just in-frame clones and leaves some out. The table has approximately 240,000 clones, about nine tenths seen once. Sequences were obtained from PBMCs or T cells enriched from blood (not recorded which). These receptors came from a woman under 40 with acute COVID-19. Each CDR3 is given with its conserved first and last residue. Each record gives: D gene, J gene, clone size, V gene, CDR3 DNA, CDR3 protein. The D gene is left open where the match is weak. Expanded clones are given a class, and other clones once, few, many or no size at all.

.,TRBJ2-2,.,TRBV6-5,TGTGCCACCACCTCAGAAACCGGGGAGCTGTTTTTT,CATTSETGELFF
TRBD1,TRBJ1-2,.,TRBV19,TGTGCCAGTAGTCCTCCGACAGGGAAGGGCTACACCTTC,CASSPPTGKGYTF
TRBD2,TRBJ2-2,.,TRBV7-6,TGTGCCAGCAGCTACTCGCCGGGACTAGGGAACACCGGGGAGCTGTTTTTT,CASSYSPGLGNTGELFF
TRBD2,TRBJ2-5,.,TRBV29-1,TGCAGCGCGCTCGGACTAGCGGGGGCCAAAGAGACCCAGTACTTC,CSALGLAGAKETQYF
.,TRBJ1-4,.,TRBV5-1,TGCGCCAGCAGCTTGGGCGGGGTAACTAATGAAAAACTGTTTTTT,CASSLGGVTNEKLFF
TRBD2,TRBJ2-1,.,TRBV11-3,TGTGCCAGCAGCCGAGCTAGCGGGCTCTACAATGAGCAGTTCTTC,CASSRASGLYNEQFF
.,TRBJ1-2,.,TRBV9,TGTGCCAGCAGCAAAAACAGGGAATCTTATGGCTACACCTTC,CASSKNRESYGYTF
.,TRBJ1-2,.,TRBV9,TGTGCCAGCAGCGTAGAGACAGAAGACTATGGCTACACCTTC,CASSVETEDYGYTF
TRBD1,TRBJ1-5,once,TRBV7-9,TGTGCCAGCAGCTTAGGACAGGGGGCGGGTCAGCCCCAGCATTTT,CASSLGQGAGQPQHF
.,TRBJ1-5,once,TRBV28,TGTGCCAGCAGTCCCGGACAGACCACGTATAGCAATCAGCCCCAGCATTTT,CASSPGQTTYSNQPQHF
TRBD1,TRBJ1-6,.,TRBV5-1,TGCGCCAGCAGCTTGTCCTACAGGGGCCATCAGACTAATTCACCCCTCCACTTT,CASSLSYRGHQTNSPLHF
TRBD1,TRBJ1-6,.,TRBV13,TGTGCCAGCAGCTCGACAGGGGTGTCCTATAATTCACCCCTCCACTTT,CASSSTGVSYNSPLHF
.,TRBJ1-2,.,TRBV18,TGTGCCAGCTCACCACCTATGGCAGGATCGGCTGGCTACACCTTC,CASSPPMAGSAGYTF
.,TRBJ1-1,.,TRBV28,TGTGCCAGCAGTTTTGACATTGGGTCAAGGGGCACTGAAGCTTTCTTT,CASSFDIGSRGTEAFF
TRBD1,TRBJ1-2,.,TRBV29-1,TGCAGCGTTGGACAGGGTAACTATGGCTACACCTTC,CSVGQGNYGYTF
.,TRBJ2-3,.,TRBV5-6,TGTGCCAGCAGCCAGTTGGATACGCAGTATTTT,CASSQLDTQYF
TRBD2,TRBJ2-3,.,TRBV7-8,TGTGCCAGCAGCTTATCCATAGCGGGGGGAACAGATACGCAGTATTTT,CASSLSIAGGTDTQYF
TRBD1,TRBJ1-5,.,TRBV28,TGTGCCAGCAGTTTGATAGGGGGCGGTCAGCCCCAGCATTTT,CASSLIGGGQPQHF
.,TRBJ1-1,.,TRBV4-3,TGCGCCAGCAGCCAAGACCCCCGCACAAAAGACACTGAAGCTTTCTTT,CASSQDPRTKDTEAFF
.,TRBJ1-3,.,TRBV7-9,TGTGCCAGCAGCCCGCCCCTCCAGGGTTCTGGAAACACCATATATTTT,CASSPPLQGSGNTIYF
.,TRBJ2-3,.,TRBV3-1/TRBV3-2,TGTGCCAGCAGCCCCGGGGGCACAGATACGCAGTATTTT,CASSPGGTDTQYF
.,TRBJ1-2,.,TRBV6-4,TGTGCCACCTACGACACCCCTAACGGCTACACCTTC,CATYDTPNGYTF